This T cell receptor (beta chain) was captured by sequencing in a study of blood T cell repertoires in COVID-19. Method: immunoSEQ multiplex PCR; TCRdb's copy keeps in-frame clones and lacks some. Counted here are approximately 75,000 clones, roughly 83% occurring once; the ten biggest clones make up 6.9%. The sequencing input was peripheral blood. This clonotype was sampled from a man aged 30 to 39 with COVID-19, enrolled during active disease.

The CDR3 DNA reads as TGTGCCAGCAGCACAGGTTTTTCCTACAATGAGCAGTTCTTC. Translating it yields CASSTGFSYNEQFF. The chain employs TRBV25-1 and TRBJ2-1; D may be TRBD1 (5 bases). Trimming stripped 6 bases from V and 1 base from J, with 10 bases between. Germline CDR1 MGHDK, CDR2 SYGVNS. This CDR3 has 14 residues.